This passage covers 18 T cell receptor beta chains from one sample sequenced in a study of T-cell memory formation after mild COVID-19. Using its own MiXCR run on the 5' RACE reads, TCRdb lists one record per CDR3 protein. The sample has around 370,000 distinct CDR3 sequences, under 25% seen once. Material for sequencing was PBMCs or a T cell subset sorted from them (not recorded which). These receptors came from an adult woman who had mild COVID-19 (a few samples of this study predate the infection). Cell type and time point are not known.

V usage is TRBV7-2 and J usage is TRBJ2-5, with D possibly TRBD1 on 6 matching bases. Deletions cut 1 base from V and 5 bases from J, with 14 bases between. CDR3 size: 15 residues. Germline loops: CDR1 SGHTA, CDR2 FQGNSA. In DNA form, the CDR3 reads TGTGCCAGCAGCTTAGATGCCAGGGGTAGTGAGACCCAGTACTTC. Its protein product is CASSLDARGSETQYF.

This clonotype came up many times. One end of the junction fails to match germline, which may point to a read error. The chain is built from TRBV5-1 and TRBJ2-1; 7 bases are a match to TRBD1. The CDR3 contains 14 residues. In germline, CDR1 is SGHRS, CDR2 YFSETQ. CDR3 sequence reads: CASSLQGSYNEQFF. As DNA, the CDR3 is TGTGCCAGCAGCCTACAGGGGTCCTACAATGAGCAGTTCTTC.

This clonotype was detected ten times or more. The chain joins TRBV7-8 to TRBJ2-4; D is unresolved. V dropped 1 base and J dropped 7 bases, with 11 bases sitting between them. CDR1 is SGHVS, CDR2 FQNEAQ, per germline. The CDR3 has 14 amino acids. The CDR3 is CASSLGQKWNIQYF. The CDR3 DNA reads as TGTGCCAGCAGCTTAGGGCAGAAATGGAACATTCAGTACTTC.

This clonotype was observed a few times. This chain uses TRBV7-2 with TRBJ2-4, with 9 bases fitting TRBD1. In germline, CDR1 is SGHTA, CDR2 FQGNSA. This CDR3 region has 18 residues. V lost 5 bases, J lost 4 bases, and 15 bases stayed unmatched. CDR3 bases: TGTGCCAGCAGCCCACCCTCTGGGACAGGGTATATGAAAAACATTCAGTACTTC. As protein: CASSPPSGTGYMKNIQYF. Variable domain in full (rest from reference TRBV7-2 and TRBJ2-4): GAGVSQSPSNKVTEKGKDVELRCDPISGHTALYWYRQSLGQGLEFLIYFQGNSAPDKSGLPSDRFSAERTGGSVSTLTIQRTQQEDSAVYLCASSPPSGTGYMKNIQYFGAGTRLSVL.

This chain connects TRBV18 to TRBJ2-1; 13 bases fit TRBD2. The junction had 3 bases not matched to a gene; V was cut back by 0 bases and J by 7 bases. The germline CDR1 and CDR2 sequences are KGHSH and LQKENI. The CDR3 runs to 16 residues. The CDR3 loop reads CASSPPRLAGGNEQFF. CDR3 coding DNA: TGTGCCAGCTCACCACCCAGACTAGCGGGGGGTAATGAGCAGTTCTTC.

The J gene is TRBJ1-1, the V gene TRBV4-1; D may be TRBD1 (5 bases). The CDR3 runs 15 residues. CDR1 and CDR2 (germline): MGHRA, YSYEKL. V lost 0 bases and J 5 bases, leaving 13 bases between the germline ends. The chain's CDR3 is CASSQDLARVTEAFF. Written as DNA, the CDR3 is TGCGCCAGCAGCCAAGATCTTGCCAGGGTAACTGAAGCTTTCTTT.

This clonotype has only a few counts. This chain joins TRBV3-1 and TRBJ2-1; 9 nucleotides line up with TRBD1. V lost 3 bases to trimming and J lost 9 bases; unmatched junction nucleotides: 9. Germline V lookup: CDR1 LGHDT, CDR2 YNNKEL (reference sequence). This CDR3 is 15 amino acids long. The CDR3 region has the DNA TGTGCCAGCAGCCAGGAGACGGGACAGGGTGCTGAGCAGTTCTTC. It yields the protein CASSQETGQGAEQFF.

The genes are TRBV6-1 and TRBJ2-7, with 9 nucleotides matching TRBD2. The CDR3 runs to 15 residues. V lost 11 bases, J lost 2 bases, and 13 bases stayed unmatched. The germline gives CDR1 MNHNS, CDR2 SASEGT. The CDR3 spells CAARGLAGPPYEQYF. CDR3 sequence (DNA): TGTGCCGCCCGGGGCCTAGCGGGGCCTCCCTACGAGCAGTACTTC.

The table lists this clonotype with a count of one. The V and J genes are TRBV2 and TRBJ2-3; 8 bases align to TRBD2. CDR3 length: 16 amino acids. From germline, CDR1 is SNHLY and CDR2 FYNNEI. The trim removed 0 bases at V and 3 bases at J, leaving 5 bases unmatched. CDR3 sequence (DNA): TGTGCCAGCAGTGAAGCGCTCGGGGGGGCAACAGATACGCAGTATTTT. Residues: CASSEALGGATDTQYF. The complete variable domain, with remaining parts taken from reference TRBV2 and TRBJ2-3, reads EPEVTQTPSHQVTQMGQEVILRCVPISNHLYFYWYRQILGQKVEFLVSFYNNEISEKSEIFDDQFSVERPDGSNFTLKIRSTKLEDSAMYFCASSEALGGATDTQYFGPGTRLTVL.

This clonotype was seen a handful of times. The CDR3 loop is CSATRTGNGYTF. In DNA, the CDR3 is TGCAGTGCCACCAGGACAGGGAACGGCTACACCTTC. This chain uses TRBV20-1 with TRBJ1-2; TRBD1 agrees at 8 bases. The CDR3 has 12 amino acids. The V and J ends lost 6 bases and 8 bases, in that order; junction bases with no gene match: 8. The germline CDR1 and CDR2 sequences are DFQATT and SNEGSKA (reference sequence).

The J gene is TRBJ1-5, the V gene TRBV25-1, with 7 bases lining up with TRBD1. V lost 2 bases, J lost 2 bases, and 3 bases stayed unmatched. This CDR3 has 15 residues. Germline-derived CDR1 and CDR2 are MGHDK and SYGVNS. The CDR3 region has the DNA TGTGCCAGCAGTGAACAGGGGGGAGGCAATCAGCCCCAGCATTTT. Encoded protein: CASSEQGGGNQPQHF.

This clonotype came up many times. V usage is TRBV4-1 and J usage is TRBJ2-3, with D perhaps TRBD1 or TRBD2 (6 bases each). Between the trimmed V and J ends, which lost 4 bases and 5 bases, there was a span of 16 bases. Germline V gene data show CDR1 as MGHRA and CDR2 as YSYEKL. CDR3 length: 15 amino acids. CDR3 nucleotide sequence: TGCGCCAGCAGCCTTGGGGGGCATGTAGGAGATACGCAGTATTTT. The encoded protein is CASSLGGHVGDTQYF.

This clonotype was seen ten or more times. CDR3 residues: CAISEPGQGADYEQYF. In DNA form, the CDR3 reads TGTGCCATCAGTGAGCCGGGACAGGGGGCCGACTACGAGCAGTACTTC. The rearrangement links TRBV10-3 to TRBJ2-7; 12 positions match TRBD1. The CDR3 totals 16 residues. The V gene end was trimmed by 2 bases and the J gene end by 3 bases; junction bases not matched to a gene: 5. Germline CDR1 and CDR2: ENHRY and SYGVKD.

For the CDR3, the DNA is TGTGCCAGCAGTTACTCCCCGGCAGACCCCTATGGCTACACCTTC. Translation: CASSYSPADPYGYTF. The rearrangement uses TRBV6-5 and TRBJ1-2; D not certain. The CDR3 is 15 amino acids. Trimming cost V 0 bases and J 4 bases, with 12 bases left between them. The germline gives CDR1 MNHEY, CDR2 SVGAGI.

This clonotype has just a few counts. The J gene is TRBJ2-1, the V gene TRBV7-6; 8 nucleotides agree with TRBD2. The germline CDR1 and CDR2 sequences are SGHVS and FNYEAQ. After removal of 5 bases from V and 4 bases from J, the junction contained 1 base not matched to a gene. The CDR3 has 13 amino acids. The CDR3 nucleotides read TGTGCCAGCAGCCGCGGGGGGTACAATGAGCAGTTCTTC. Translation gives CASSRGGYNEQFF. The variable domain in full, completed from reference TRBV7-6 and TRBJ2-1, reads GAGVSQSPRYKVTKRGQDVALRCDPISGHVSLYWYRQALGQGPEFLTYFNYEAQQDKSGLPNDRFSAERPEGSISTLTIQRTEQRDSAMYRCASSRGGYNEQFFGPGTRLTVL.

The V and J genes are TRBV6-5 and TRBJ1-1; TRBD1 aligns across 9 bases. The CDR3 extends over 14 amino acids. The germline CDR1 and CDR2 sequences are MNHEY and SVGAGI. V shed 4 bases and J 11 bases; nucleotides not matched to a gene: 11. The CDR3 reads CASSLRDRVIGAFF. CDR3 DNA sequence: TGTGCCAGCAGTTTGAGGGACAGGGTAATTGGGGCTTTCTTT.

In its sample, this clonotype was seen a few times. The J gene is TRBJ1-1, the V gene TRBV5-1; perhaps TRBD1 as D (6 bases). Germline CDR1 reads SGHRS; CDR2 reads YFSETQ. The CDR3 loop spans 15 amino acids. Trimming pared 1 base from V and 5 bases from J, leaving 15 bases between. CDR3 region: CASSLRGGWGTEAFF. In DNA form, the CDR3 reads TGCGCCAGCAGCTTGCGTGGGGGCTGGGGGACTGAAGCTTTCTTT.

CDR3 DNA sequence: TGTGCCAGCAGCCAGGCGGGTCAAGAGACCCAGTACTTC. Translation gives CASSQAGQETQYF. The chain recombines TRBV3-1 with TRBJ2-5; weak D call: TRBD2 (5 bases). The CDR3 has 13 residues. Per the germline V gene, CDR1 is LGHDT and CDR2 is YNNKEL (reference sequence). Trimming shortened V by 3 bases and J by 2 bases, and 7 bases separated the two germline ends.